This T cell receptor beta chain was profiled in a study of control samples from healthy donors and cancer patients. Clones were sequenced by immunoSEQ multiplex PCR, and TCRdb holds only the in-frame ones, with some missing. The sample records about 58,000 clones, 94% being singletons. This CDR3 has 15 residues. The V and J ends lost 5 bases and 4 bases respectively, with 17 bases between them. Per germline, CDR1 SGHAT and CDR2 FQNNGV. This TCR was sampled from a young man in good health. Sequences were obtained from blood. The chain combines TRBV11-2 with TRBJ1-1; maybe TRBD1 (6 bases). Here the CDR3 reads CASSPRGGGGTEAFF. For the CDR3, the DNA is TGTGCCAGCAGCCCCCGTGGAGGGGGAGGCACTGAAGCTTTCTTT.